This TCR beta chain was documented in a study of T cell changes during pregnancy in multiple sclerosis (dated by TCRdb to the late 2010s). For context, the study as a whole: In women with multiple sclerosis, the researchers looked at how the T cell repertoire shifted as pregnancy progressed.

Libraries were built with the immunoSEQ multiplex PCR assay. Held by TCRdb, this immuneACCESS table contains in-frame sequences only and omits some clones. Under half of the omission traces to an unresolved V gene where checked; the cause of the rest is unknown. Across this sample there are roughly 110,000 clones, with more than 85% seen only once. The leading ten clones occupy approximately 1.5% of the sample. Its CDR3 holds 13 amino acids, cysteine through phenylalanine. Only the CDR3 DNA stays, 39 bases, in frame from base 1. V trim: 4 bases; J trim: 7 bases; unmatched bases: 2. Via the germline V gene (reference sequence), CDR1 is MNHEY and CDR2 SMNVEV. This clone has only one observation. Its antigen is currently not known. No much larger clone exists at a distance of one base, and base qualities are not known.

The rearrangement joined TRBV27 to TRBJ1-3; the central 9 bases match TRBD1. This clonotype originated in a female donor with multiple sclerosis, enrolled in a pregnancy study. The sequencing here drew on peripheral blood, taken in the third trimester of pregnancy. The DNA sequence is as follows: TGTGCCAGCAGTTCCGGGACAGGGAACACCATATATTTT. It encodes CASSSGTGNTIYF.